Below, 24 T cell receptor beta chains from the same sample are listed, as sequenced in a study of control samples from healthy donors and cancer patients. Sequenced by immunoSEQ multiplex PCR; TCRdb stores in-frame clones only, minus some. The data include fewer than 250,000 clones; the top ten clones carry 2% to 2.5%. Sample: blood. The receptors here all came from a woman in her twenties or thirties in good health.

This rearrangement joins TRBV14 to TRBJ1-1; D ambiguous. This CDR3 is 19 amino acids long. The germline V gene encodes CDR1 SGHDN and CDR2 FVKESK. Trimming took off 1 base at V and 0 bases at J, with 21 bases between the two ends. CDR3 region: CASSQGGLRPIKLNTEAFF. Written as DNA, the CDR3 is TGTGCCAGCAGCCAAGGAGGGCTTCGACCCATCAAACTGAACACTGAAGCTTTCTTT.

The J gene is TRBJ2-3, the V gene TRBV10-1, with 14 bases that match TRBD2. CDR1 is WNHNN, CDR2 SYGVQD, per germline (reference sequence). The CDR3 has 17 amino acids. Trimming took 2 bases from V and 4 from J; bases not matched to a gene: 5. CDR3 loop: CASSEPVTSGGADTQYF. CDR3 nucleotide sequence: TGCGCCAGCAGTGAGCCGGTGACTAGCGGGGGGGCAGATACGCAGTATTTT.

This chain uses TRBV10-3 with TRBJ2-1, with D unresolved. The length of the CDR3 is 15 residues. The V gene's germline CDR1 is ENHRY and CDR2 SYGVKD. The V end lost 3 bases, the J end lost 0 bases, and 9 bases lay between the germline ends. The CDR3 sequence: CAISDLRASYNEQFF. The CDR3 DNA sequence: TGTGCCATCAGTGATCTCAGAGCCTCCTACAATGAGCAGTTCTTC.

The chain recombines TRBV27 with TRBJ2-1, with TRBD2 matching over 8 bases. Germline CDR1 is MNHEY and CDR2 is SMNVEV (reference sequence). The CDR3 contains 19 residues. With 0 bases clipped from V and 1 base from J, the junction kept 11 bases outside the gene matches. The CDR3 loop is CASSLSPLRLATSYNEQFF. CDR3 DNA sequence: TGTGCCAGCAGTTTATCCCCCCTAAGACTAGCGACGTCCTACAATGAGCAGTTCTTC.

The V call is TRBV19, the J call TRBJ1-5; D is ambiguous. The CDR3 length is 13 residues. Trimming took 4 bases from V and 5 from J, leaving 9 bases between them. Per germline, CDR1 LNHDA and CDR2 SQIVND (reference sequence). CDR3 nucleotide sequence: TGTGCCAGTAGTACGGACGGTCATCAGCCCCAGCATTTT. Its protein product is CASSTDGHQPQHF.

V and J are TRBV6-5 and TRBJ1-1, with D hard to call. Germline V gene lookup returns CDR1 MNHEY and CDR2 SVGAGI. The CDR3 has 14 amino acids. V gave up 2 bases and J gave up 5 bases, with 12 bases separating them. CDR3: CASSYGGLNTEAFF. The CDR3 DNA follows: TGTGCCAGCAGTTACGGAGGCCTAAATACTGAAGCTTTCTTT.

The rearrangement uses TRBV7-8 and TRBJ1-4, with 9 positions matching TRBD1. The trim removed 3 bases at V and 4 bases at J, leaving 6 bases unmatched. This CDR3 contains 16 residues. Germline V gives CDR1 SGHVS, CDR2 FQNEAQ. The CDR3 region has the DNA TGTGCCAGCAGCTTGTTGGGGACAGGGCGTAATGAAAAACTGTTTTTT. Translating gives CASSLLGTGRNEKLFF.

The CDR3 DNA reads as TGTGCCAGCAGCTTAGCGCGGGCACATATAAAGACCGGGGAGCTGTTTTTT. Protein: CASSLARAHIKTGELFF. The chain couples TRBV7-8 to TRBJ2-2, with a tentative D call TRBD2 (5 bases). The CDR3 loop spans 17 amino acids. V was trimmed by 0 bases and J by 5 bases, leaving 16 bases between them. Germline-derived CDR1 and CDR2 are SGHVS and FQNEAQ.

The chain joins TRBV5-6 to TRBJ2-5, with D perhaps matching TRBD1 (6 bases). This CDR3 is 14 amino acids long. Germline CDR1 SGHDT, CDR2 YYEEEE. Trimming took 4 bases from V and 3 from J, leaving 13 bases between them. This chain's CDR3 is CASSALQGKETQYF. DNA for the CDR3: TGTGCCAGCAGCGCCCTACAGGGAAAAGAGACCCAGTACTTC.

The chain couples TRBV18 to TRBJ2-1; possibly TRBD1 for D (6 bases). V shed 2 bases and J shed 3 bases, with 11 bases lying between them. The CDR3 has 15 amino acids. CDR1 and CDR2 from the germline V gene are KGHSH and LQKENI. CDR3: CASSPREGGYNEQFF. In DNA, the CDR3 is TGTGCCAGCTCACCAAGGGAAGGGGGCTACAATGAGCAGTTCTTC.

V is TRBV3-1 (or the pseudogene TRBV3-2) and J is TRBJ2-1; possibly TRBD2 for D (7 bases). CDR3 length equals 14 residues. Germline values: CDR1 LGHDT, CDR2 YNNKEL (reference sequence). Trimming cost V 5 bases and J 4 bases, with 12 bases left between them. The CDR3 DNA is TGTGCCAGCAGCAAAGGGGGGGCATACAATGAGCAGTTCTTC. It codes for CASSKGGAYNEQFF.

V is TRBV5-1 and J is TRBJ2-5; D gene uncertain. Per the germline V gene, CDR1 is SGHRS and CDR2 is YFSETQ. The CDR3 sequence is 12 residues long. V gave up 1 base and J gave up 3 bases, with 4 bases separating them. CDR3 loop: CASSLLKETQYF. The CDR3 DNA follows: TGCGCCAGCAGCTTGTTGAAAGAGACCCAGTACTTC.

This rearrangement joins TRBV29-1 to TRBJ2-1; D remains ambiguous. With 8 bases removed from V and 6 bases from J, the gap between germline ends came to 17 bases. The length of the CDR3 is 13 residues. Germline V gives CDR1 SQVTM, CDR2 ANQGSEA. The chain's CDR3 is CSPWIRSVNEQFF. The CDR3 bases are TGCAGCCCGTGGATCAGATCGGTCAATGAGCAGTTCTTC.

The CDR3 nucleotides read TGTGCCAGCACGAGGGGGGCCACAGTGAACACTGAAGCTTTCTTT. Its translation: CASTRGATVNTEAFF. The chain couples TRBV6-5 to TRBJ1-1, with a weak D call TRBD1 (6 bases). V lost 7 bases, J lost 0 bases, and 15 bases lay in between. The CDR3 has 15 residues. Germline CDR1 MNHEY, CDR2 SVGAGI.

The rearrangement links TRBV7-9 to TRBJ2-5; 12 nucleotides line up with TRBD2. This CDR3 region has 14 residues. The germline gives CDR1 SEHNR, CDR2 FQNEAQ (reference sequence). V shed 4 bases and J 7 bases; nucleotides not matched to a gene: 4. DNA for the CDR3: TGTGCCAGCAGCTCAAGACTAGCGGGGGTGACCCAGTACTTC. Translating it yields CASSSRLAGVTQYF.

The chain links TRBV24-1 to TRBJ1-2, with D possibly matching TRBD1 (5 bases). V lost 5 bases and J lost 4, with 13 bases in between. From germline, CDR1 is KGHDR and CDR2 SFDVKD. CDR3 size: 14 residues. The CDR3 reads CATSVEGLAYGYTF. The CDR3 nucleotides read TGTGCCACCAGTGTAGAGGGGCTCGCCTATGGCTACACCTTC.

In the case of this clone: Other DNA sequences in the same sample also yield this CDR3. The chain combines TRBV28 with TRBJ2-7; TRBD2 matches at 11 bases. The V gene end was trimmed by 6 bases and the J gene end by 0 bases; junction bases not matched to a gene: 4. Germline CDR1 MDHEN, CDR2 SYDVKM. The CDR3 totals 15 residues. The CDR3 DNA sequence: TGTGCCAGCAGCCCCGGGACTAGCGGCTCCTACGAGCAGTACTTC. This translates into CASSPGTSGSYEQYF.

The chain is built from TRBV6-5 and TRBJ2-1, with D possibly being TRBD2 (6 bases). The CDR3 sequence is 14 residues long. The germline V and J ends were trimmed by 0 bases and 6 bases, with 9 bases remaining between them. CDR1 and CDR2 from the germline V gene are MNHEY and SVGAGI. This CDR3 is CASSYSGGINEQFF. The CDR3 bases are TGTGCCAGCAGTTACTCGGGGGGAATCAATGAGCAGTTCTTC.

V and J are TRBV5-1 and TRBJ2-3; D not certain. V was clipped by 3 bases and J by 4 bases, with 15 bases between them. The CDR3 sequence is 15 residues long. Germline assignment: CDR1 SGHRS and CDR2 YFSETQ. In DNA, the CDR3 is TGCGCCAGCAGCTCAGGAGACTTCTGGCCAGATACGCAGTATTTT. This gives the protein CASSSGDFWPDTQYF.

The gene calls are TRBV27 and TRBJ2-2, with a possible D match to TRBD1 (6 bases). This CDR3 is built from 14 residues. Germline assignment: CDR1 MNHEY and CDR2 SMNVEV (reference sequence). Trimming took 10 bases from V and 7 from J, leaving 19 bases between them. The CDR3 region is CATQLQGRIGELFF. CDR3 sequence (DNA): TGTGCCACCCAACTACAGGGACGGATCGGGGAGCTGTTTTTT.

The chain joins TRBV7-3 to TRBJ1-5; TRBD1 aligns across 7 bases. CDR1 is SGHTA, CDR2 FQGTGA, per germline. CDR3 length equals 16 residues. The trim removed 3 bases at V and 4 bases at J, leaving 9 bases unmatched. CDR3 region: CASSFEGATSNQPQHF. In nucleotides, the CDR3 is TGTGCCAGCAGCTTTGAGGGGGCCACTTCAAATCAGCCCCAGCATTTT.

The chain has TRBV7-2 and TRBJ1-6, with 7 bases identical to TRBD1. Losses at the gene ends were 4 bases for V and 7 bases for J; bases not matched to a gene: 7. The CDR3 length is 15 residues. Germline CDR1 reads SGHTA; CDR2 reads FQGNSA. CDR3 DNA sequence: TGTGCCAGCAGCTCCTCAGGGGGGAACAATTCACCCCTCCACTTT. Its protein is CASSSSGGNNSPLHF. The whole variable domain, filled in from reference TRBV7-2 and TRBJ1-6, reads GAGVSQSPSNKVTEKGKDVELRCDPISGHTALYWYRQSLGQGLEFLIYFQGNSAPDKSGLPSDRFSAERTGGSVSTLTIQRTQQEDSAVYLCASSSSGGNNSPLHFGNGTRLTVT.

The chain joins TRBV27 to TRBJ1-1, with D tentatively TRBD1 (5 bases). Germline V gene data show CDR1 as MNHEY and CDR2 as SMNVEV (reference sequence). The V end lost 6 bases, the J end lost 3 bases, and 14 bases lay between the germline ends. The CDR3 is 14 residues long. CDR3 in amino acids: CASSLTDVDTEAFF. CDR3 nucleotide sequence: TGTGCCAGCAGCCTGACAGATGTTGACACTGAAGCTTTCTTT.

The chain links TRBV10-3 to TRBJ2-6, with D possibly matching TRBD2 (6 bases). This CDR3 has 22 amino acids. V lost 0 bases and J lost 2, with 26 bases in between. Germline V gene sequence: CDR1 ENHRY, CDR2 SYGVKD. CDR3 in DNA: TGTGCCATCAGTGAGTCTCGGGGGAGAGGGGTCCTCGACCCCACTGGGGCCAACGTCCTGACTTTC. This gives the protein CAISESRGRGVLDPTGANVLTF.